This T cell receptor beta chain was observed in a study of technical replicates of blood from a handful of donors. V was shortened by 0 bases and J by 5 bases, with 15 bases between the two germline ends. From germline, CDR1 is SGHVS and CDR2 FQNEAQ. The CDR3 loop spans 16 amino acids. Here immunoSEQ multiplex PCR was the method, and the copy in TCRdb shows in-frame clones only, minus some. Of approximately 82,000 clones listed, roughly 94% are singletons. Material: T cells isolated from PBMCs. V is TRBV7-8 and J is TRBJ2-3; D perhaps matches TRBD1 (6 bases). The clonotype comes from a human donor in good health. CDR3 in DNA: TGTGCCAGCAGCTTAGCCCAAACAGGGTTGAAAGATACGCAGTATTTT. This encodes CASSLAQTGLKDTQYF.